The table lists the clone carrying this T cell receptor beta chain with a few counts. Original processing methods: Estimated nucleated cell counts came from reference gene primer amplification. This table comes from immunoSEQ multiplex PCR, and its TCRdb copy is limited to in-frame clones, with some not included. The D gene and trimming were derived from the DNA, and the V and J assignments and clone size from that table. The sample contains 150,000 to 200,000 clones, 80% to 90% of which appear only once. These data originate in a study of blood T cell repertoires in COVID-19. Across the whole study: Specimens from acute and convalescent COVID-19 originated in the United States, Italy and Spain. PBMCs, B-cell-depleted T cells, or T cells were the source of the cDNA or gDNA that made up the material.

The CDR3 extends over 14 amino acids. The germline CDR1 and CDR2 sequences are MNHEY and SVGAGI. V was pared by 6 bases and J by 5 bases, with 13 bases between. The sequence was collected from a man between 40 and 49 years old who had recovered from COVID-19. The rearrangement joins TRBV6-5 to TRBJ1-4, with D possibly being TRBD1 (5 bases). Sequencing was performed on peripheral blood. The CDR3 bases are TGTGCCAGCAGGGAGACAGAAGTGAATGAAAAACTGTTTTTT. Translation gives CASRETEVNEKLFF.